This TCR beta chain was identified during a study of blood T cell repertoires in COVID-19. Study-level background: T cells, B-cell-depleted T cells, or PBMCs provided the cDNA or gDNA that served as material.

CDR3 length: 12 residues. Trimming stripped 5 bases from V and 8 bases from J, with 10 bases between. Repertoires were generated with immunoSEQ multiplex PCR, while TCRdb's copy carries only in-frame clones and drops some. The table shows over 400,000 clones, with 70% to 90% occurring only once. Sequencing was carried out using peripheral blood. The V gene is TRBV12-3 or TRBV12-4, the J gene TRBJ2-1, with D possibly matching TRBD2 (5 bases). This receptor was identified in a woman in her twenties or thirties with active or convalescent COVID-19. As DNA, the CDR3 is TGTGCCAGCAGTCCGAAGAGGGATGAGCAGTTCTTC. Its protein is CASSPKRDEQFF.